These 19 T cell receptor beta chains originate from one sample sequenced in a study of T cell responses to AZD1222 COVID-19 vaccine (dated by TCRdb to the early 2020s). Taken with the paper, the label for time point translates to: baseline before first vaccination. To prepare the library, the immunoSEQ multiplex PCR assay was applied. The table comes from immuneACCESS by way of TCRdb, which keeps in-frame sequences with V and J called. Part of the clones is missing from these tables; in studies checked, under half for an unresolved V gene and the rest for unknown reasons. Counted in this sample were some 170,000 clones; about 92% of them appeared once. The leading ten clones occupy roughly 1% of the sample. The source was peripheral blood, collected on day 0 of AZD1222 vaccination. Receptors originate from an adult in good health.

CDR3 nucleotide sequence: TGTGCCAGCTCACCACCGGGACAGGGGCCCCCCACGGGGACCCAGTACTTC. Protein product: CASSPPGQGPPTGTQYF. This chain joins TRBV18 and TRBJ2-5; TRBD1 matches at 10 bases. The V gene's germline CDR1 is KGHSH and CDR2 LQKENI. V shed 0 bases and J 7 bases; nucleotides not matched to a gene: 11. This CDR3 spans 17 amino acids.

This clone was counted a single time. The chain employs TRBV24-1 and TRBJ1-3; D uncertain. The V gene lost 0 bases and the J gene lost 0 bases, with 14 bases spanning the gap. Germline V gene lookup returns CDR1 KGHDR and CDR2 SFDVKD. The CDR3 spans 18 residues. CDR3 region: CATSDLPGSQSSGNTIYF. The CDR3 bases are TGTGCCACCAGTGATTTGCCGGGATCCCAGAGCTCTGGAAACACCATATATTTT.

Here the CDR3 DNA reads TGTGCCAGCAGCCACCAGGGAGGAAGGGAAAAACTGTTTTTT. Translation: CASSHQGGREKLFF. This chain links TRBV11-3 with TRBJ1-4; tentatively, D is TRBD1 (5 bases). The CDR3 covers 14 residues. Between the trimmed V and J ends, which lost 5 bases and 8 bases, there was a span of 15 bases. Germline V lookup: CDR1 SGHNT, CDR2 YENEEA.

The CDR3 reads CASKVRGDYGYTF. The CDR3 DNA reads as TGTGCCTCAAAGGTACGGGGGGACTATGGCTACACCTTC. This chain joins TRBV19 and TRBJ1-2; D perhaps matches TRBD1 (5 bases). This CDR3 is built from 13 residues. Trimming left V 11 bases short and J 3 bases short, with 16 bases between. Germline values: CDR1 LNHDA, CDR2 SQIVND (reference sequence).

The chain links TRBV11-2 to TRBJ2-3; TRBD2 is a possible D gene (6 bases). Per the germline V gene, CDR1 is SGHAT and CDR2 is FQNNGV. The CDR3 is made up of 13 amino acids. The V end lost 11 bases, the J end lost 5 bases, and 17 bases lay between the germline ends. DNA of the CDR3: TGTGCCGGGGACTCAGGATTTGGAGATACGCAGTATTTT. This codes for CAGDSGFGDTQYF.

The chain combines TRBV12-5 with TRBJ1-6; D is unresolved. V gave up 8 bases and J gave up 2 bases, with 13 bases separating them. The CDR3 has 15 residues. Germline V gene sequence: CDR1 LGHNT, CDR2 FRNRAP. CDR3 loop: CASLGQSTYNSPLHF. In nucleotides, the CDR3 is TGTGCTAGTCTAGGCCAGTCTACCTATAATTCACCCCTCCACTTT.

CDR3 sequence: CASSQDEVTDYEQYF. For the CDR3, the DNA is TGCGCCAGCAGCCAAGATGAGGTCACGGACTACGAGCAGTACTTC. The genes are TRBV4-1 and TRBJ2-7; D is uncertain. The germline V gene has CDR1 MGHRA and CDR2 YSYEKL. The CDR3 loop spans 15 amino acids. V lost 0 bases and J lost 3, with 12 bases in between.

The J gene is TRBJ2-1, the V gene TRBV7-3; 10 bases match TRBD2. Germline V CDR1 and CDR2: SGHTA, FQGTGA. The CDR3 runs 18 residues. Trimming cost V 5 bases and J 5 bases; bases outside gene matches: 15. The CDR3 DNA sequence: TGTGCCAGCAGCCTAAAGCCCCAACTAGCGGGGCGACACAATGAGCAGTTCTTC. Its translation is CASSLKPQLAGRHNEQFF.

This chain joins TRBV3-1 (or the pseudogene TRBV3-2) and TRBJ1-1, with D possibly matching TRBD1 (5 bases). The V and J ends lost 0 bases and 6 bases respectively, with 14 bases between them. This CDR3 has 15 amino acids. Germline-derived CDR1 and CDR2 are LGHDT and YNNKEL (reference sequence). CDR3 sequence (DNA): TGTGCCAGCAGCCAAGATACTTCGTGGGGCGCTGAAGCTTTCTTT. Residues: CASSQDTSWGAEAFF.

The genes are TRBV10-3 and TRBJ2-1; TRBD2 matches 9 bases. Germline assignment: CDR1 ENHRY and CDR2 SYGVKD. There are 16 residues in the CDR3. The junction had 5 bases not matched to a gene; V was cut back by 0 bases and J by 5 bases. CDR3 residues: CAISESAGGPDNEQFF. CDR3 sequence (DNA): TGTGCCATCAGTGAGTCGGCGGGGGGGCCCGACAATGAGCAGTTCTTC.

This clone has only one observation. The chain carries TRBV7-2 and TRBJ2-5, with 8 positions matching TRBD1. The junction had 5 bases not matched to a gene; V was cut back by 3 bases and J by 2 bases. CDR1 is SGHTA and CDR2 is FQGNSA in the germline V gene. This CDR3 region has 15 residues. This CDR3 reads CASSFRTGRQETQYF. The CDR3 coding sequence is TGTGCCAGCAGCTTTAGGACAGGGCGGCAAGAGACCCAGTACTTC.

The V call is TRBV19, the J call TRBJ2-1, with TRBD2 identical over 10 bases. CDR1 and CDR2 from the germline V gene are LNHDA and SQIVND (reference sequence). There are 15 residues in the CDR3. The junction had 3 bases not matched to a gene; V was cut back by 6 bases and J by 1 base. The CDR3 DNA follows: TGTGCCAGTAGGAGGACTAGCGGTTCCTACAATGAGCAGTTCTTC. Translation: CASRRTSGSYNEQFF.

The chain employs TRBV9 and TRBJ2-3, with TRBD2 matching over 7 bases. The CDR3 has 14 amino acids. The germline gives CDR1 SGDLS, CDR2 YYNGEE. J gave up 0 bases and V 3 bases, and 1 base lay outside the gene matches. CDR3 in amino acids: CASSAGGSTDTQYF. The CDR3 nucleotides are TGTGCCAGCAGCGCCGGGGGGAGCACAGATACGCAGTATTTT.

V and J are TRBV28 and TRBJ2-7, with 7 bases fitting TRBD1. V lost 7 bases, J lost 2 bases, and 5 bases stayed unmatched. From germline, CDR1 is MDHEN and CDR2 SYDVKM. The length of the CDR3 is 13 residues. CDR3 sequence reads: CASKQGYPYEQYF. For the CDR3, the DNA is TGTGCCAGCAAACAGGGGTACCCCTACGAGCAGTACTTC.

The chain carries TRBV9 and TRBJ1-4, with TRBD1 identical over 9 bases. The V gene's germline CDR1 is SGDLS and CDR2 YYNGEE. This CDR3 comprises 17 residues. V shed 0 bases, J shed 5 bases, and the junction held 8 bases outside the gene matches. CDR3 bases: TGTGCCAGCAGCGTAGCTACTGGGGGGACAGGGAATGAAAAACTGTTTTTT. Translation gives CASSVATGGTGNEKLFF.

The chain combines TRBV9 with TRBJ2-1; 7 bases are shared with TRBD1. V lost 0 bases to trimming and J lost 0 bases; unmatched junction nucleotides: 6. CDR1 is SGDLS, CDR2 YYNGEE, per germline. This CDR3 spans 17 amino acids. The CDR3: CASSVVPGQSSYNEQFF. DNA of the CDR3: TGTGCCAGCAGCGTAGTTCCGGGACAGAGCTCCTACAATGAGCAGTTCTTC.

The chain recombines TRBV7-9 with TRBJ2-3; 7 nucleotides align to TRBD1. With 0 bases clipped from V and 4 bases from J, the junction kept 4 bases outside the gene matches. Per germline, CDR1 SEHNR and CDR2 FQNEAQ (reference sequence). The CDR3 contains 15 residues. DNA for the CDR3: TGTGCCAGCAGCTTAGCCGACAGGGCGTCAGATACGCAGTATTTT. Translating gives CASSLADRASDTQYF.

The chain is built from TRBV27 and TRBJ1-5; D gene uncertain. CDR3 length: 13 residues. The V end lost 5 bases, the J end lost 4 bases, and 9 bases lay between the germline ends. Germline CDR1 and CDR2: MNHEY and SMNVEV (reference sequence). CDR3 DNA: TGTGCCAGCAGTCCCCCTGAAAATCAGCCCCAGCATTTT. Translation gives CASSPPENQPQHF.

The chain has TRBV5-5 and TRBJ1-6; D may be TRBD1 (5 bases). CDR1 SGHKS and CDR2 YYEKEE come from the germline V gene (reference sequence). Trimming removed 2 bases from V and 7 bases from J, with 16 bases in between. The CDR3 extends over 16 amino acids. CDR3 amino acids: CASSFSSGGSNSPLHF. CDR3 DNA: TGTGCCAGCAGCTTTTCGAGTGGGGGATCGAATTCACCCCTCCACTTT.